This T cell receptor beta chain was identified during a study of blood T cell repertoires in COVID-19. About the research overall: Samples representing acute and convalescent COVID-19 were sourced from the United States, Italy and Spain. The cDNA or gDNA used as material had been derived from T cells, B-cell-depleted T cells, or PBMCs.

Method: immunoSEQ multiplex PCR; TCRdb's copy keeps in-frame clones and lacks some. The sample records about 130,000 clones, approximately 70% being singletons. Trimming removed 7 bases from V and 4 bases from J; junction bases left unmatched: 12. The CDR3 runs 15 residues. Germline CDR1 LNHDA, CDR2 SQIVND (reference sequence). The chain combines TRBV19 with TRBJ1-2; 7 bases agree with TRBD1. This clonotype was obtained from a woman between 70 and 85 years old with acute or convalescent COVID-19. Sequencing input: peripheral blood. The CDR3 sequence is CASTPETGILYGYTF. CDR3 coding DNA: TGTGCCAGTACCCCCGAGACAGGGATCCTCTATGGCTACACCTTC.